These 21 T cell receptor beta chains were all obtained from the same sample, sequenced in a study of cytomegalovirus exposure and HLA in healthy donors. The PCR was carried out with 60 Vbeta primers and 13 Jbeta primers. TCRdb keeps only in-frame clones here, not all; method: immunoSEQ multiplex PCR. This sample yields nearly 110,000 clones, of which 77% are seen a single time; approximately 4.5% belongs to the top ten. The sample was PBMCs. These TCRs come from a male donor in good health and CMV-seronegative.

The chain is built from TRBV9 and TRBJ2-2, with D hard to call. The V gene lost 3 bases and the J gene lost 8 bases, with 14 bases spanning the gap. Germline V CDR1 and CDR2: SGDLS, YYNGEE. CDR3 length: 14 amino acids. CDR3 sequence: CASSAALSSGELFF. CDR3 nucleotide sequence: TGTGCCAGCAGCGCTGCCCTATCCTCTGGGGAGCTGTTTTTT.

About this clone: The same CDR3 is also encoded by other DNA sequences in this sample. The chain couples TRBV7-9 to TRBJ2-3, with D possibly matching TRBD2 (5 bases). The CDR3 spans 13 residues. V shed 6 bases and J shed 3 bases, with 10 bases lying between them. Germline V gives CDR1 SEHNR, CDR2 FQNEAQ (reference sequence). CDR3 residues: CASSPRGTDTQYF. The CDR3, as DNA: TGTGCCAGCAGTCCTCGGGGTACAGATACGCAGTATTTT.

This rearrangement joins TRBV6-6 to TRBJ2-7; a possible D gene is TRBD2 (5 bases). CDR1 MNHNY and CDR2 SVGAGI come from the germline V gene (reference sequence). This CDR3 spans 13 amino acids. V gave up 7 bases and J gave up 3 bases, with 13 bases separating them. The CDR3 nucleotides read TGTGCCAGCACCACCCTCCGGGGCTACGAGCAGTACTTC. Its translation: CASTTLRGYEQYF.

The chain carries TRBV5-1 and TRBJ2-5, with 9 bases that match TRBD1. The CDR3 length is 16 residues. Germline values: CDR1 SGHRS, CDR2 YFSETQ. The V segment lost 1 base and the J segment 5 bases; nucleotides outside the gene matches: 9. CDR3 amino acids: CASSLSPRGTGETQYF. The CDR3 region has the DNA TGCGCCAGCAGCTTGAGCCCCAGAGGGACAGGGGAGACCCAGTACTTC. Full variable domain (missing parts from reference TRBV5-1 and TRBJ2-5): KAGVTQTPRYLIKTRGQQVTLSCSPISGHRSVSWYQQTPGQGLQFLFEYFSETQRNKGNFPGRFSGRQFSNSRSEMNVSTLELGDSALYLCASSLSPRGTGETQYFGPGTRLLVL.

CDR3 coding DNA: TGTGCCAGCAGTTCCGACTCCTTCCGCCAGTTCTTC. Its translation is CASSSDSFRQFF. The V gene is TRBV27, the J gene TRBJ2-1; no definite D call. V dropped 4 bases and J dropped 13 bases, with 14 bases sitting between them. Germline loops: CDR1 MNHEY, CDR2 SMNVEV (reference sequence). The CDR3 has 12 amino acids.

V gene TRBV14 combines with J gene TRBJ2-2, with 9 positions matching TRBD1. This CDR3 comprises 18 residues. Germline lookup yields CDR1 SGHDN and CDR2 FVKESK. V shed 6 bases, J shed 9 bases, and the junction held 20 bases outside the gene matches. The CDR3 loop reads CASSLTGGAGGSGRELFF. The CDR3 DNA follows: TGTGCCAGCAGTCTTACAGGGGGCGCAGGCGGGTCGGGCCGGGAGCTGTTTTTT.

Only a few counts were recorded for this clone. In nucleotides, the CDR3 is TGCGCCAGCAGTCGGGTTGTGAACTCTGGGGCCAACGTCCTGACTTTC. It is translated as CASSRVVNSGANVLTF. The chain uses TRBV5-1 and TRBJ2-6; D is undetermined. Between the trimmed V and J ends, which lost 5 bases and 0 bases, there was a span of 12 bases. From germline, CDR1 is SGHRS and CDR2 YFSETQ. This CDR3 spans 16 amino acids.

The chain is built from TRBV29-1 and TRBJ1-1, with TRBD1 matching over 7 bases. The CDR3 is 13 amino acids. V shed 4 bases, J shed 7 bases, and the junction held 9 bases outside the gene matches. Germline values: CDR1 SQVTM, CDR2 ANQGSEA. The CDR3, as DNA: TGCAGCGTTGGGTCAGGGACAGTGGGTGAAGCTTTCTTT. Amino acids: CSVGSGTVGEAFF.

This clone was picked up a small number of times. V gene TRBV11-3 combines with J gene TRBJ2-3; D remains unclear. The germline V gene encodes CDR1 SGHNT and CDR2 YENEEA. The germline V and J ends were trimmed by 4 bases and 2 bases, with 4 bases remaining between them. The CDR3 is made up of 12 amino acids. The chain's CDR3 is CASSSNTDTQYF. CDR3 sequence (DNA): TGTGCCAGCAGCTCCAACACAGATACGCAGTATTTT.

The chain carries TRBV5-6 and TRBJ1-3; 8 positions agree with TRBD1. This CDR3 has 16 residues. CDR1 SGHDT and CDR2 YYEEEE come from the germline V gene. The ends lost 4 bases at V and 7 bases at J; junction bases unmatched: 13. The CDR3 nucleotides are TGTGCCAGCAGCCCGCGGCGCAGGGGGCATCGGAACACCATATATTTT. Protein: CASSPRRRGHRNTIYF. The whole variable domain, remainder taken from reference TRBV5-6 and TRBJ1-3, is DAGVTQSPTHLIKTRGQQVTLRCSPKSGHDTVSWYQQALGQGPQFIFQYYEEEERQRGNFPDRFSGHQFPNYSSELNVNALLLGDSALYLCASSPRRRGHRNTIYFGEGSWLTVV.

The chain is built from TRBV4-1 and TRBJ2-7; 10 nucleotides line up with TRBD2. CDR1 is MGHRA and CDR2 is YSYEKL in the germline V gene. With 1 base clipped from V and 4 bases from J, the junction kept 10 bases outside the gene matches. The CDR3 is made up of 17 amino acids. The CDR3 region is CASSQGPASGSLYEQYF. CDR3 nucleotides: TGCGCCAGCAGCCAAGGCCCTGCTAGCGGGAGTCTTTACGAGCAGTACTTC.

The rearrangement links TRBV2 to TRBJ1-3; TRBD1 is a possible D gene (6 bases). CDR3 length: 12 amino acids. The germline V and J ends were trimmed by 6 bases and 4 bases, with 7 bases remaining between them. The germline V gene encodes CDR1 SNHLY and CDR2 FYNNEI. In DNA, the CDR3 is TGTGCCAGCAGGACAGGCGGAAACACCATATATTTT. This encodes CASRTGGNTIYF.

CDR3 coding DNA: TGTGCCAGCCGAGGACAGGGGGCCTACGAGCAGTACTTC. Its translation is CASRGQGAYEQYF. The rearrangement joins TRBV7-9 to TRBJ2-5; 10 nucleotides align to TRBD1. With the DNA end fitting TRBJ2-7 better, the J assignment may be wrong. Germline V CDR1 and CDR2: SEHNR, FQNEAQ (reference sequence). The CDR3 covers 13 residues.

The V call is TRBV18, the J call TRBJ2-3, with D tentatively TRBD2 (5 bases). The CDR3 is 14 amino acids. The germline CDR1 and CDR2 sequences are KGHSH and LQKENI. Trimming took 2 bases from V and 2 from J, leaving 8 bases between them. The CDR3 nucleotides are TGTGCCAGCTCACCAATGAGGGACACAGATACGCAGTATTTT. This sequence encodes CASSPMRDTDTQYF. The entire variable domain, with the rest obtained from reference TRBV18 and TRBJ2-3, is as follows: NAGVMQNPRHLVRRRGQEARLRCSPMKGHSHVYWYRQLPEEGLKFMVYLQKENIIDESGMPKERFSAEFPKEGPSILRIQQVVRGDSAAYFCASSPMRDTDTQYFGPGTRLTVL.

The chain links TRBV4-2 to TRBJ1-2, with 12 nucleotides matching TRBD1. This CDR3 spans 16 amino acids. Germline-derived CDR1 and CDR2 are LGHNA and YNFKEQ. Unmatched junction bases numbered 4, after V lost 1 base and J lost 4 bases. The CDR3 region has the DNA TGTGCCAGCAGCCAAGGGGGACAGGGGGCGAGCTATGGCTACACCTTC. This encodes CASSQGGQGASYGYTF.

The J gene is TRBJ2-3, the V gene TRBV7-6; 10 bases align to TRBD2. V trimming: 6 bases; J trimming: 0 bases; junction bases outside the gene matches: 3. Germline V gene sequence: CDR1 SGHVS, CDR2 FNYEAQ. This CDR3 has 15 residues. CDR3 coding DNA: TGTGCCAGCAGGGGACTAGCGAGCAGCACAGATACGCAGTATTTT. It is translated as CASRGLASSTDTQYF.

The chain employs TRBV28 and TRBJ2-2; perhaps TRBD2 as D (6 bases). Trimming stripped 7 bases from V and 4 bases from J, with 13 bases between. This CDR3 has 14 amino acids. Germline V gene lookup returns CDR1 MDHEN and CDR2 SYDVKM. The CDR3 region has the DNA TGTGCCAGCACCATCGGGGGTCCCACCGGGGAGCTGTTTTTT. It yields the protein CASTIGGPTGELFF.

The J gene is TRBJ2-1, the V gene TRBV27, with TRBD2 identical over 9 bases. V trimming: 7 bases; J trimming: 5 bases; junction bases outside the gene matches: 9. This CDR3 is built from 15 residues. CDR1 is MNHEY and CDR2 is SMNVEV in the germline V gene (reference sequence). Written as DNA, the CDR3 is TGTGCCAGCACCCTAGGGGCTAGCGGGAACAATGAGCAGTTCTTC. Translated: CASTLGASGNNEQFF.

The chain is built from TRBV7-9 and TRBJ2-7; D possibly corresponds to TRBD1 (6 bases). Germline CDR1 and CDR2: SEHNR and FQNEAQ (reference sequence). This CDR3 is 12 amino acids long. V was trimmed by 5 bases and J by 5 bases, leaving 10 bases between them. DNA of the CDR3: TGTGCCAGCAGCGTTCAGGGGAACGAGCAGTACTTC. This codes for CASSVQGNEQYF.

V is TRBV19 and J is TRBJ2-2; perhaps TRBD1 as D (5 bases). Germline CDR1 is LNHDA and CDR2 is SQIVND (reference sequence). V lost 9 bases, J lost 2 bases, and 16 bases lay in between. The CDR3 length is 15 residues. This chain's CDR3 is CASPPDGHNTGELFF. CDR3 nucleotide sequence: TGTGCCAGCCCCCCGGACGGACATAACACCGGGGAGCTGTTTTTT.

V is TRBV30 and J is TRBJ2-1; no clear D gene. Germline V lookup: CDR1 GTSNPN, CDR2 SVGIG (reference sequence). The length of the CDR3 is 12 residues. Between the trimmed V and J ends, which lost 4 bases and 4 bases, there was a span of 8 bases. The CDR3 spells CAWISAYNEQFF. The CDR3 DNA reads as TGTGCCTGGATATCTGCGTACAATGAGCAGTTCTTC.